Listed here are 27 T cell receptor beta chains from one sample, sequenced in a study of blood T cells in healthy people across ages. For the second PCR, which ran for 7 to 11 cycles, a sample-barcoded 5' primer and a J-beta primer mix were used. TCRdb re-called the 5' RACE reads through MiXCR, storing one row per CDR3 protein. The sample includes 1.5 million to 2 million distinct CDR3 sequences, roughly 30% of them seen just once. Input material: blood. Receptors were obtained from a woman aged 25 to 39 in good health.

J is TRBJ1-1 and V is TRBV3-1; D gene unclear. Germline values: CDR1 LGHDT, CDR2 YNNKEL (reference sequence). Between the trimmed V and J ends, which lost 1 base and 5 bases, there was a span of 11 bases. The CDR3 extends over 14 amino acids. CDR3 protein: CASSQGRGWTEAFF. DNA of the CDR3: TGTGCCAGCAGCCAAGGGCGGGGATGGACTGAAGCTTTCTTT.

This clonotype was seen a few times. The rearrangement joins TRBV4-1 to TRBJ2-3; D remains unclear. CDR1 is MGHRA and CDR2 is YSYEKL in the germline V gene. The CDR3 covers 16 residues. V lost 1 base, J lost 3 bases, and 14 bases lay in between. This chain's CDR3 is CASSQVGFLATDTQYF. DNA for the CDR3: TGCGCCAGCAGCCAAGTGGGGTTCCTGGCAACAGATACGCAGTATTTT.

This clonotype has a count of ten or more. The chain recombines TRBV7-9 with TRBJ1-2, with 8 bases lining up with TRBD1. This CDR3 spans 14 amino acids. Germline V gives CDR1 SEHNR, CDR2 FQNEAQ (reference sequence). V was clipped by 5 bases and J by 2 bases; unmatched bases: 4. The CDR3 DNA is TGTGCCAGCAGCGGGACAGGACTAAACTATGGCTACACCTTC. It specifies CASSGTGLNYGYTF.

The V and J genes are TRBV9 and TRBJ2-3, with no clear D. The germline V and J ends were trimmed by 2 bases and 2 bases, with 9 bases remaining between them. The CDR3 spans 14 residues. Germline V CDR1 and CDR2: SGDLS, YYNGEE. CDR3 residues: CASSVGLLTDTQYF. The CDR3 nucleotides are TGTGCCAGCAGCGTCGGTCTACTCACAGATACGCAGTATTTT.

The CDR3 here is CASSTGGQNTDTQYF. For the CDR3, the DNA is TGTGCCAGCAGTACCGGGGGACAGAACACAGATACGCAGTATTTT. The gene calls are TRBV28 and TRBJ2-3; D perhaps matches TRBD1 (7 bases). CDR3 length: 15 amino acids. Germline CDR1 and CDR2: MDHEN and SYDVKM. Trimming pared 5 bases from V and 2 bases from J, leaving 14 bases between.

This clonotype was recorded many times. The chain has TRBV27 and TRBJ2-7; no clear D. V was cut by 2 bases and J by 2 bases, with 13 bases left in between. Germline lookup yields CDR1 MNHEY and CDR2 SMNVEV (reference sequence). The CDR3 totals 15 residues. Written as DNA, the CDR3 is TGTGCCAGCAGTTTAACACCACAGAGCACCTACGAGCAGTACTTC. Translated, it gives CASSLTPQSTYEQYF.

V gene TRBV5-5 combines with J gene TRBJ2-1; 10 bases are shared with TRBD1. V lost 4 bases and J lost 0; bases outside the gene matches: 10. The CDR3 totals 18 residues. Looked up from germline, CDR1 is SGHKS and CDR2 is YYEKEE (reference sequence). The CDR3 protein is CASSSRDRGYSSYNEQFF. CDR3 nucleotides: TGTGCCAGCAGCAGCCGGGACAGGGGATATAGCTCCTACAATGAGCAGTTCTTC.

V usage is TRBV12-3 or TRBV12-4 and J usage is TRBJ2-1; the D gene could be TRBD1 or TRBD2 (5 bases each). This CDR3 is built from 14 residues. V was trimmed by 6 bases and J by 7 bases, leaving 16 bases between them. DNA for the CDR3: TGTGCCAGCAGGGGGGACCTGGTGTGGAATGAGCAGTTCTTC. Translated: CASRGDLVWNEQFF.

This clonotype was observed at least ten times. The chain couples TRBV4-3 to TRBJ2-1; D possibly corresponds to TRBD2 (6 bases). CDR1 is LGHNA and CDR2 is YSLEER in the germline V gene. V gave up 3 bases and J gave up 9 bases, with 15 bases separating them. The length of the CDR3 is 14 residues. The CDR3 here is CASSQQPGAGEQFF. The CDR3 DNA reads as TGCGCCAGCAGCCAGCAGCCGGGAGCGGGTGAGCAGTTCTTC.

As concerns this clonotype: This may stem from a read error, because a much larger clone lies one nucleotide away. V usage is TRBV7-2 and J usage is TRBJ2-7, with 7 bases lining up with TRBD2. The tail of the sequence fits TRBJ2-4 better, so the J call may be wrong. CDR1 and CDR2 from the germline V gene are SGHTA and FQGNSA. This CDR3 has 14 residues. This chain's CDR3 is CASSLGVGGGIQYF. In nucleotides, the CDR3 is TGTGCCAGCAGCTTAGGCGTTGGGGGGGGCATTCAGTACTTC.

This clonotype was recorded at least ten times. The chain has TRBV2 and TRBJ2-5; possibly TRBD1 for D (5 bases). Trimming shortened V by 8 bases and J by 0 bases, and 16 bases separated the two germline ends. CDR1 and CDR2 (germline): SNHLY, FYNNEI. The CDR3 spans 15 residues. The CDR3 here is CASDSQGRDQETQYF. In nucleotides, the CDR3 is TGTGCCAGCGATTCCCAGGGCAGAGACCAAGAGACCCAGTACTTC.

About this clonotype: One junction end disagrees with the germline gene, perhaps due to a read error. The chain joins TRBV20-1 to TRBJ2-1; TRBD1 might be the D (6 bases). The CDR3 runs 12 residues. Germline V gene data show CDR1 as DFQATT and CDR2 as SNEGSKA (reference sequence). The CDR3 DNA sequence: TGCAGTGCTGGAGAGACAGGCAATGAGCAGTTCTTC. It is translated as CSAGETGNEQFF.

This clonotype has just one count. It is likely a read error, because the conserved phenylalanine at the end of the CDR3 is missing. The chain employs TRBV19 and TRBJ2-1; tentatively, D is TRBD2 (5 bases). In germline, CDR1 is LNHDA, CDR2 SQIVND (reference sequence). This CDR3 comprises 14 residues. Trimming took 7 bases from V and 4 from J, leaving 14 bases between them. The CDR3 coding sequence is TGTGCCAGTACCGCCGGAGGCTTTTACAATGAGCAGTTCTTA. Translated, it gives CASTAGGFYNEQFL.

The rearrangement joins TRBV21-1 to TRBJ2-5. TRBV21-1 is a recognized pseudogene. There are 16 residues in the CDR3. CDR3 DNA: TGTGCCAGCAGCAAAATAAGACGGTGGTTCCAAGAGACCCAGTACTTC. It yields the protein CASSKIRRWFQETQYF.

Points on this clonotype: The junction does not match germline at one end; this may be a read error. CDR3 sequence: CSGTGHLRGNSNRPQHF. CDR3 sequence (DNA): TGCAGTGGCACGGGACACCTTCGGGGTAATAGCAATCGGCCCCAGCATTTT. The rearrangement joins TRBV20-1 to TRBJ1-5; TRBD1 is a possible D gene (6 bases). Germline CDR1 reads DFQATT; CDR2 reads SNEGSKA (reference sequence). The CDR3 consists of 17 residues.

This clonotype was counted only a few times. The chain recombines TRBV5-1 with TRBJ2-2; D is undetermined. Germline loops: CDR1 SGHRS, CDR2 YFSETQ. This CDR3 is built from 16 residues. The V and J ends lost 0 bases and 1 base respectively, with 10 bases between them. The CDR3, as DNA: TGCGCCAGCAGCTTGGCCCCCAGGCTGAACACCGGGGAGCTGTTTTTT. As protein: CASSLAPRLNTGELFF.

Concerning this clonotype: A read error may produce the germline difference seen at one junction end. The rearrangement joins TRBV7-2 to TRBJ1-3; D not certain. This CDR3 has 13 residues. CDR1 is SGHTA and CDR2 is FQGNSA in the germline V gene. The CDR3 region is CASSPISGSTIYF. Written as DNA, the CDR3 is TGTGCCAGCAGCCCGATCTCTGGAAGCACCATATATTTT.

V and J are TRBV12-3 or TRBV12-4 and TRBJ2-5; D may match TRBD1 or TRBD2 (5 bases each). There are 13 residues in the CDR3. V gave up 5 bases and J gave up 12 bases, with 19 bases separating them. CDR3 sequence: CASSLGTLRTEYF. CDR3 nucleotide sequence: TGTGCCAGCAGTCTCGGGACCCTGAGAACGGAGTACTTC.

This clonotype was seen a few times. The chain is built from TRBV29-1 and TRBJ1-1; D is undetermined. The germline CDR1 and CDR2 sequences are SQVTM and ANQGSEA. Trimming pared 4 bases from V and 6 bases from J, leaving 18 bases between. The CDR3 length is 14 residues. CDR3 residues: CSVASWLPRPEAFF. The CDR3 nucleotides read TGCAGCGTTGCGAGTTGGCTTCCTAGACCTGAAGCTTTCTTT.

The V gene is TRBV2, the J gene TRBJ2-1, with TRBD1 matching over 8 bases. This CDR3 is built from 14 residues. Germline CDR1 reads SNHLY; CDR2 reads FYNNEI. The V and J ends lost 6 bases and 7 bases, in that order; junction bases with no gene match: 8. CDR3 region: CASSPQGARNEQFF. CDR3 sequence (DNA): TGTGCCAGCAGCCCGCAGGGGGCGAGGAATGAGCAGTTCTTC. The variable domain in full, completed from reference TRBV2 and TRBJ2-1, reads EPEVTQTPSHQVTQMGQEVILRCVPISNHLYFYWYRQILGQKVEFLVSFYNNEISEKSEIFDDQFSVERPDGSNFTLKIRSTKLEDSAMYFCASSPQGARNEQFFGPGTRLTVL.

This clonotype occurred a few times. The chain recombines TRBV4-3 with TRBJ2-6, with TRBD1 identical over 7 bases. V trimming: 0 bases; J trimming: 4 bases; junction bases outside the gene matches: 3. The CDR3 has 16 residues. The germline CDR1 and CDR2 sequences are LGHNA and YSLEER. The CDR3: CASSQDEGAGANVLTF. CDR3 DNA: TGCGCCAGCAGCCAAGATGAGGGGGCCGGGGCCAACGTCCTGACTTTC.

The chain joins TRBV29-1 to TRBJ1-1; the D is unclear. The V end lost 5 bases, the J end lost 6 bases, and 16 bases lay between the germline ends. Per the germline V gene, CDR1 is SQVTM and CDR2 is ANQGSEA. The CDR3 has 13 residues. The CDR3 is CSVRQGRMAEAFF. DNA of the CDR3: TGCAGCGTTCGTCAAGGGCGGATGGCTGAAGCTTTCTTT.

This rearrangement joins TRBV6-5 to TRBJ2-6; 7 positions match TRBD1. The CDR3 consists of 22 residues. Germline loops: CDR1 MNHEY, CDR2 SVGAGI. V shed 2 bases, J shed 0 bases, and the junction held 19 bases outside the gene matches. CDR3 sequence reads: CASSYQQGQGPGHLSGANVLTF. In DNA form, the CDR3 reads TGTGCCAGCAGTTACCAACAGGGGCAGGGCCCAGGTCATCTCTCTGGGGCCAACGTCCTGACTTTC.

This clonotype was seen a few times. V usage is TRBV7-3 and J usage is TRBJ2-1; 7 nucleotides align to TRBD2. The CDR3 covers 14 residues. The germline CDR1 and CDR2 sequences are SGHTA and FQGTGA. Losses at the gene ends were 5 bases for V and 9 bases for J; bases not matched to a gene: 10. The CDR3 protein is CASSPVGGRSEQFF. As DNA, the CDR3 is TGTGCCAGCAGCCCGGTCGGGGGGAGGAGTGAGCAGTTCTTC.

The table lists this clonotype with a few counts. The chain recombines TRBV6-1 with TRBJ1-2, with D perhaps TRBD1 (6 bases). Trimming took 2 bases from V and 4 from J, leaving 11 bases between them. This CDR3 is 14 amino acids long. Germline CDR1 and CDR2: MNHNS and SASEGT. CDR3 DNA sequence: TGTGCCAGCAGTGAATCAGGGGACACCTATGGCTACACCTTC. This gives the protein CASSESGDTYGYTF.

V gene TRBV29-1 combines with J gene TRBJ2-1; the D call may be TRBD1 or TRBD2 (5 bases each). This CDR3 has 12 amino acids. V dropped 6 bases and J dropped 7 bases, with 13 bases sitting between them. Germline CDR1 is SQVTM and CDR2 is ANQGSEA. The CDR3 coding sequence is TGCAGCGTGGGGGAGCTCGGAAATGAGCAGTTCTTC. Its protein is CSVGELGNEQFF.

This clonotype was observed a few times. The V gene is TRBV24-1, the J gene TRBJ2-1, with a possible D match to TRBD2 (6 bases). V lost 3 bases to trimming and J lost 5 bases, with 25 bases between them. CDR3 length: 19 residues. Germline lookup yields CDR1 KGHDR and CDR2 SFDVKD. The CDR3 here is CATSDRPLKLKGGHNEQFF. CDR3 sequence (DNA): TGTGCCACCAGTGATCGCCCCTTAAAATTAAAAGGAGGGCACAATGAGCAGTTCTTC.